This is a list of T cell receptor beta chains from one sample in a study of cytomegalovirus exposure and HLA in healthy donors. Clones were sequenced by immunoSEQ multiplex PCR, and TCRdb holds only the in-frame ones, with some missing. The sample holds more than 140,000 clones; roughly 64% are singletons and the top ten take about 2.9%. Sequencing was performed on PBMCs. Receptor source: a woman between 25 and 40 years old in good health and CMV-seropositive. CDR3s include the opening cysteine and the closing phenylalanine or tryptophan. D genes are given only for firm matches. Expanded clones get a size class; other rows say once, few or many, or leave the size out.

D gene | J gene | clone size | V gene | CDR3 protein | CDR3 DNA
. | TRBJ1-5 | . | TRBV29-1 | CSVQTGGAGTGQPQHF | TGCAGCGTTCAAACTGGGGGGGCCGGGACCGGCCAGCCCCAGCATTTT
. | TRBJ1-3 | few | TRBV5-6 | CASSSGGSGNTIYF | TGTGCCAGCAGCTCAGGCGGGTCTGGAAACACCATATATTTT
TRBD2 | TRBJ2-1 | . | TRBV5-1 | CASCPGTSGGNEQFF | TGCGCCAGCTGTCCTGGGACTAGCGGGGGCAATGAGCAGTTCTTC
TRBD1 | TRBJ1-2 | . | TRBV5-1 | CASSLGSPGQGAFWDGYTF | TGCGCCAGCAGCTTGGGATCCCCGGGACAGGGGGCGTTCTGGGATGGCTACACCTTC
TRBD1 | TRBJ1-2 | . | TRBV9 | CASSVALTGERGYTF | TGTGCCAGCAGCGTAGCCCTAACAGGGGAACGCGGCTACACCTTC
. | TRBJ1-5 | . | TRBV30 | CAWSATHLGRVWPQHF | TGTGCCTGGAGTGCGACCCACCTCGGGAGGGTTTGGCCCCAGCATTTT
TRBD2 | TRBJ2-7 | . | TRBV13 | CASSARGLAGVYAEQYF | TGTGCCAGCAGCGCTCGTGGACTAGCGGGAGTTTATGCCGAGCAGTACTTC
. | TRBJ1-5 | many | TRBV6-1 | CASSPRTTENQPQHF | TGTGCCAGCAGTCCTCGGACAACGGAGAATCAGCCCCAGCATTTT
. | TRBJ2-3 | . | TRBV2 | CASSRSADTQYF | TGTGCCAGCTCTCGGAGCGCGGATACGCAGTATTTT
. | TRBJ2-1 | . | TRBV2 | CASRFVDLQFF | TGTGCCAGCAGGTTTGTGGACTTACAGTTCTTC
. | TRBJ1-2 | . | TRBV18 | CASREGQRKGGYTF | TGTGCCAGCAGGGAGGGGCAGCGGAAAGGGGGCTACACCTTC
TRBD1 | TRBJ1-1 | . | TRBV11-3 | CASSLVEPWDSENTEAFF | TGTGCCAGCAGCTTAGTAGAACCTTGGGACAGCGAGAACACTGAAGCTTTCTTT